There are a few counts of the clone carrying this TCR beta chain. Its antigen is undetermined. Trimming pared 6 bases from V and 2 bases from J, leaving 20 bases between. This CDR3 has 17 amino acids. The sample is drawn from a study of CD8 T cells in ankylosing spondylitis. Quantitative 5'-RACE with molecular barcodes produced the TCR beta libraries. In TCRdb, the 5' RACE reads were re-called with MiXCR into one record per CDR3 protein. In the table there are 250,000 to 350,000 distinct CDR3 sequences, 20% of which are singletons. Study observations and caveats: Disease-linked clones proved CD8+ and comparatively uncommon in peripheral blood. From matched ankylosing spondylitis synovial fluid, disease-linked clones were reportedly recovered at significantly enriched levels. Ankylosing spondylitis blood appeared to be characterized by a TCR beta motif of 8 or 9 highly homologous variants.

The chain couples TRBV12-3 or TRBV12-4 to TRBJ1-5, with D maybe TRBD1 (6 bases). The source is a male donor with ankylosing spondylitis or in good health (not recorded which). Sequencing input: blood, either unsorted or a sorted T cell fraction (not recorded which). Here the CDR3 reads CASSPIGRGVGNQPQHF. The CDR3 coding sequence is TGTGCCAGCAGCCCGATTGGGAGGGGGGTGGGCAATCAGCCCCAGCATTTT.